This T cell receptor (beta chain) appears in the sequencing data of a study of PD-L1 blockade in urothelial cancer. Study as a whole: Blood underwent analysis 3 weeks (second dose) and 6 weeks after treatment began.

CDR3 size: 16 residues. Germline values: CDR1 SGDLS, CDR2 YYNGEE. The ends lost 4 bases at V and 3 bases at J; junction bases unmatched: 7. TCRdb's copy holds only in-frame clones and misses some; the assay was immunoSEQ multiplex PCR. Of more than 15,000 clones in the sample, roughly 90% were seen once. The source of this sequence is a man aged 50 or older with urothelial cancer. The starting material was PBMCs, obtained around atezolizumab (anti-PD-L1) treatment. The chain joins TRBV9 to TRBJ1-1; 12 positions match TRBD1. CDR3 in DNA: TGTGCCAGCAGCCCGGGACAGGGGGCTTGGGACACTGAAGCTTTCTTT. The encoded protein is CASSPGQGAWDTEAFF.